This T cell receptor beta chain was retrieved from a study of blood T cell repertoires in COVID-19. In the study overall: Both acute and convalescent COVID-19 samples were obtained from the United States, Italy and Spain.

This table comes from immunoSEQ multiplex PCR, and its TCRdb copy is limited to in-frame clones, with some not included. Of under 100,000 clones listed, under 90% are singletons. In germline, CDR1 is SGHNT, CDR2 YENEEA. CDR3 length equals 18 residues. Trimming took off 3 bases at V and 0 bases at J, with 18 bases between the two ends. Material: peripheral blood. The chain has TRBV11-3 and TRBJ2-1, with D maybe TRBD1 (5 bases). This TCR was recovered from a man in his sixties with COVID-19, enrolled during active disease. The CDR3 sequence: CASSFSLQGGVSYNEQFF. Written as DNA, the CDR3 is TGTGCCAGCAGCTTCTCTCTCCAGGGCGGAGTCTCCTACAATGAGCAGTTCTTC.